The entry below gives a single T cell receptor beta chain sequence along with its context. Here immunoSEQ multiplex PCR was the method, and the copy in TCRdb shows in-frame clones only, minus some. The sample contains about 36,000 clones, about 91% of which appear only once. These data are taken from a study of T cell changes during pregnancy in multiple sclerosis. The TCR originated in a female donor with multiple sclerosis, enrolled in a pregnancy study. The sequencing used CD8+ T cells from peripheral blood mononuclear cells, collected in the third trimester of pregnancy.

The chain's CDR3 is CASSPRDSQNTEAFF. The CDR3 nucleotides read TGTGCCAGCTCACCACGGGACAGCCAGAACACTGAAGCTTTCTTT. V gene TRBV18 combines with J gene TRBJ1-1; 7 bases fit TRBD1. V trimming: 1 base; J trimming: 1 base; junction bases outside the gene matches: 3. The CDR3 length is 15 residues. In germline, CDR1 is KGHSH, CDR2 LQKENI.